These T cell receptor beta chains were read from a single sample in a study of CD8+CD57+ T cells in acquired aplastic anemia. One entry per CDR3 protein results from TCRdb running MiXCR on the reads. Counted here are about 190,000 distinct CDR3 sequences, around half occurring once; the ten biggest clones make up around 9.7%. Sequencing was carried out using sorted CD4+, CD8+, or CD8+CD57+ T cells (not recorded which) from PBMCs. These receptors all stem from a human donor with aplastic anemia. Each CDR3 is given with its conserved first and last residue. D genes are given only for firm matches. Where a row states a size, it is once, few, many or the class of an expanded clone; other rows omit it.

J: TRBJ2-5; D: TRBD1; size: few; V: TRBV24-1; CDR3: CATSDNRGPETQYF; DNA: TGTGCCACCAGTGACAACAGGGGGCCAGAGACCCAGTACTTC
J: TRBJ1-1; D: TRBD1; size: -; V: TRBV10-3; CDR3: CAISEPVTGGTEAFF; DNA: TGTGCCATCAGTGAGCCGGTAACAGGGGGCACTGAAGCTTTCTTT
J: TRBJ1-5; D: TRBD1; size: -; V: TRBV11-1; CDR3: CASSLGSGGQGGQPQHF; DNA: TGTGCCAGCAGCTTAGGGTCCGGAGGACAGGGAGGACAGCCCCAGCATTTT
J: TRBJ2-7; D: -; size: many; V: TRBV5-8; CDR3: CASSQGRRSSYEQYF; DNA: TGTGCCAGCAGCCAGGGACGTCGGAGCTCCTACGAGCAGTACTTC
J: TRBJ2-5; D: -; size: -; V: TRBV10-3; CDR3: CAISESRLVAQETQYF; DNA: TGTGCTATCAGTGAGTCGAGGCTAGTTGCGCAAGAGACCCAGTACTTC
J: TRBJ2-1; D: -; size: many; V: TRBV19; CDR3: CASSIAGEHRQFF; DNA: TGTGCCAGTAGTATAGCCGGGGAACACAGGCAGTTCTTC
J: TRBJ2-7; D: -; size: -; V: TRBV6-5; CDR3: CASIGSVGF; DNA: TGTGCCAGCATCGGTTCAGTAGGATTC
J: TRBJ1-2; D: -; size: many; V: TRBV6-1; CDR3: CASSSGQHYGYTF; DNA: TGTGCCAGCAGCTCTGGACAGCACTATGGCTACACCTTC
J: TRBJ2-1; D: -; size: many; V: TRBV7-9; CDR3: CASSSEGNEQFF; DNA: TGTGCCAGCAGCTCGGAGGGGAATGAGCAGTTCTTC
J: TRBJ1-1; D: -; size: few; V: TRBV2; CDR3: CASSLTGAFF; DNA: TGTGCCAGCAGCCTCACCGGAGCTTTCTTT
J: TRBJ2-5; D: TRBD2; size: -; V: TRBV14; CDR3: CASSRLGTNQETQYF; DNA: TGTGCCAGCAGTCGTCTTGGGACTAACCAAGAGACCCAGTACTTC
J: TRBJ2-7; D: TRBD2; size: many; V: TRBV7-6; CDR3: CASSTEPPGTSGSYEQYF; DNA: TGTGCCAGCAGCACCGAACCCCCTGGGACTAGCGGGAGCTACGAGCAGTACTTC
J: TRBJ1-3; D: -; size: -; V: TRBV2; CDR3: CASSEWTGAGNTIYF; DNA: TGTGCCAGCAGTGAATGGACGGGTGCTGGAAACACCATATATTTT
J: TRBJ1-1; D: -; size: many; V: TRBV6-5; CDR3: CASSYSPGRTEAFF; DNA: TGTGCCAGCAGTTACTCGCCAGGGAGGACTGAAGCTTTCTTT
J: TRBJ1-2; D: TRBD1; size: -; V: TRBV7-9; CDR3: CASSTGTVYGYTF; DNA: TGTGCCAGCAGCACCGGGACAGTCTATGGCTACACCTTC
J: TRBJ1-2; D: -; size: few; V: TRBV7-9; CDR3: CASSLGVGYGYTF; DNA: TGTGCCAGCAGCTTAGGGGTTGGCTATGGCTACACCTTC
J: TRBJ2-5; D: -; size: many; V: TRBV6-5; CDR3: CASSYSMTGQETQYF; DNA: TGTGCCAGCAGTTACTCGATGACAGGCCAAGAGACCCAGTACTTC
J: TRBJ2-7; D: TRBD2; size: -; V: TRBV6-1; CDR3: CASSESLASGILYF; DNA: TGTGCCAGCAGTGAAAGTTTGGCTAGCGGGATTCTGTACTTC
J: TRBJ2-1; D: -; size: once; V: TRBV20-1; CDR3: CSARGTYNEQFF; DNA: TGCAGTGCTAGGGGGACCTACAATGAGCAGTTCTTC
J: TRBJ1-2; D: -; size: few; V: TRBV2; CDR3: CASNGGYGHTF; DNA: TGTGCCAGCAATGGGGGGTATGGCCACACCTTC
J: TRBJ1-1; D: -; size: -; V: TRBV10-3; CDR3: CAISDKGNTEAFF; DNA: TGTGCCATCAGTGATAAGGGGAACACTGAAGCTTTCTTT
J: TRBJ2-2; D: -; size: -; V: TRBV5-4; CDR3: CASTILNTGELFF; DNA: TGTGCCAGCACCATACTTAACACCGGGGAGCTGTTTTTT
J: TRBJ2-7; D: TRBD2; size: -; V: TRBV20-1; CDR3: CSARDLAGDYEQYF; DNA: TGCAGTGCTAGAGATCTTGCGGGAGACTACGAGCAGTACTTC
J: TRBJ1-5; D: -; size: -; V: TRBV7-9; CDR3: CASSSETSNQPQHF; DNA: TGTGCCAGCAGCTCAGAAACGAGCAATCAGCCCCAGCATTTT
J: TRBJ1-2; D: -; size: many; V: TRBV2; CDR3: CASSEGYGYTF; DNA: TGTGCCAGCAGTGAGGGCTATGGCTACACCTTC
J: TRBJ1-2; D: -; size: -; V: TRBV2; CDR3: CASSGLGGYTF; DNA: TGTGCCAGCAGTGGGCTGGGTGGCTACACCTTC
J: TRBJ1-1; D: -; size: -; V: TRBV29-1; CDR3: CSVEGWRTKAFF; DNA: TGCAGCGTTGAAGGGTGGCGGACTAAAGCTTTCTTT
J: TRBJ2-1; D: TRBD2; size: -; V: TRBV19; CDR3: CASSYRTSGFEQFF; DNA: TGTGCCAGTAGTTACCGGACTAGCGGATTCGAGCAGTTCTTC
J: TRBJ2-5; D: -; size: -; V: TRBV5-1; CDR3: CASSLGEVAETQYF; DNA: TGCGCCAGCAGCTTAGGGGAGGTGGCAGAGACCCAGTACTTC
J: TRBJ1-6; D: TRBD1; size: many; V: TRBV9; CDR3: CASNQGGNSPLHF; DNA: TGTGCCAGCAACCAGGGGGGTAATTCACCCCTCCACTTT
J: TRBJ1-4; D: -; size: many; V: TRBV6-1; CDR3: CASTRQPNEKLFF; DNA: TGTGCCAGCACCAGACAGCCTAATGAAAAACTGTTTTTT
J: TRBJ1-6; D: TRBD1; size: -; V: TRBV19; CDR3: CASSTDRSYNSPLHF; DNA: TGTGCCAGTAGTACGGACAGGTCCTATAATTCACCCCTCCACTTT
J: TRBJ2-7; D: TRBD2; size: many; V: TRBV20-1; CDR3: CSAPRTSGAAYEQYF; DNA: TGCAGTGCACCAAGGACTAGCGGGGCCGCCTACGAGCAGTACTTC
J: TRBJ1-6; D: -; size: few; V: TRBV20-1; CDR3: CSARETGAYNSPLHF; DNA: TGCAGTGCTAGAGAGACAGGTGCTTATAATTCACCCCTCCACTTT
J: TRBJ1-6; D: TRBD1; size: many; V: TRBV7-9; CDR3: CASSSGQGNSPLHF; DNA: TGTGCCAGCTCATCAGGACAGGGAAATTCACCCCTCCACTTT
J: TRBJ1-5; D: -; size: -; V: TRBV2; CDR3: CASSDDSYQPQHF; DNA: TGTGCCAGCAGCGACGACAGTTATCAGCCCCAGCATTTT
J: TRBJ1-6; D: TRBD1; size: -; V: TRBV5-6; CDR3: CASSLDWDSNSPLHF; DNA: TGTGCCAGCAGCTTGGATTGGGACAGTAATTCACCCCTCCACTTT
J: TRBJ2-7; D: TRBD1; size: few; V: TRBV20-1; CDR3: CSALPGQSYEQYF; DNA: TGCAGTGCTCTTCCGGGACAGTCCTACGAGCAGTACTTC
J: TRBJ1-5; D: -; size: once; V: TRBV19; CDR3: CASSDGFDQHF; DNA: TGTGCCAGTAGTGACGGGTTTGACCAGCATTTT
J: TRBJ1-6; D: -; size: -; V: TRBV5-1; CDR3: CASRVETVSPLHF; DNA: TGCGCCAGCAGGGTCGAGACAGTTTCACCCCTCCACTTT
J: TRBJ1-2; D: -; size: -; V: TRBV9; CDR3: CASSVGMGYTF; DNA: TGTGCCAGCAGCGTAGGAATGGGCTACACCTTC